These T cell receptor beta chains were read from a single sample in a study of blood T cell repertoires in COVID-19. Measured with immunoSEQ multiplex PCR; TCRdb has only the in-frame clones, and not every one. The sample lists 65,000 or so clones, over 70% occurring once. The sample taken for sequencing was peripheral blood. These receptors were obtained from a man aged 30 to 39 with COVID-19, enrolled during active disease. Each CDR3 is given with its conserved first and last residue.

V gene	J gene	CDR3 length	CDR3 protein
TRBV28	TRBJ2-7	18	CASSLGPTWREGSYEQYF
TRBV19	TRBJ2-7	14	CASSAGTGDYEQYF
TRBV6-2/TRBV6-3	TRBJ2-1	16	CASSSDRVSSYNEQFF
TRBV3-1/TRBV3-2	TRBJ1-3	16	CASSPETKTLGNTIYF
TRBV2	TRBJ1-5	17	CASSSSGTLHSNQPQHF
TRBV7-8	TRBJ2-7	15	CASSLGTGFTYEQYF
TRBV2	TRBJ1-2	12	CASNGDLYGYTF
TRBV6-2/TRBV6-3	TRBJ2-3	13	CASSGRAKDTQYF
TRBV25-1	TRBJ2-7	14	CASSEWRLAGEQYF
TRBV3-1/TRBV3-2	TRBJ2-1	15	CASSRQGDTEGEQFF
TRBV30	TRBJ2-7	12	CAWSVVGYEQYF
TRBV25-1	TRBJ2-7	13	CASSELGGHEQYF
TRBV29-1	TRBJ2-1	12	CSVEAGQQRQFF
TRBV5-1	TRBJ1-2	14	CASSSGGAGYGYTF
TRBV29-1	TRBJ1-1	14	CSVDDGQGNTEAFF
TRBV12-3/TRBV12-4	TRBJ2-7	11	CASSLGHEQYF
TRBV7-8	TRBJ1-1	16	CASSLGLGGMNTEAFF
TRBV5-4	TRBJ1-1	16	CASSLGGTGRRAEAFF
TRBV28	TRBJ1-6	16	CASSLLAGTGLSPLHF
TRBV20-1	TRBJ1-1	11	CSAMAGTEAFF
TRBV11-2	TRBJ2-7	11	CASSFSREQYF
TRBV11-2	TRBJ1-1	14	CASSLLGGNTEAFF
TRBV28	TRBJ1-2	13	CASLPAGSYGYTF
TRBV10-3	TRBJ2-5	14	CAIRGLAEQETQYF
TRBV28	TRBJ1-1	16	CASSFRAGGGGTEAFF
TRBV5-6	TRBJ2-3	16	CASSLDRDRPTDTQYF
TRBV7-6	TRBJ2-5	15	CASSFSGMSQETQYF
TRBV10-3	TRBJ1-2	15	CATLSGTDNYYGYTF
TRBV29-1	TRBJ1-2	11	CSVVQGNGYTF
TRBV7-9	TRBJ2-5	15	CASSPKTRLQETQYF
TRBV6-5	TRBJ2-7	15	CASSLSGTGTYEQYF
TRBV16	TRBJ1-5	14	CASSLETGNQPQHF
TRBV6-1	TRBJ2-7	16	CASSEATRSRGGEQYF
TRBV28	TRBJ2-7	10	CGTVQGEQYF
TRBV6-5	TRBJ2-7	14	CASSYPGGRHEQYF
TRBV29-1	TRBJ1-2	16	CSVERSPQLTNYGYTF
TRBV14	TRBJ1-1	14	CASSLTDMNTEAFF
TRBV5-1	TRBJ1-1	17	CASSLEGAGGVNTEAFF
TRBV7-8	TRBJ2-1	19	CASSLALRTGTGRYNEQFF
TRBV4-1	TRBJ2-7	16	CASSQVQAGGRGEQYF
TRBV10-3	TRBJ2-2	16	CAITESHSLNTGELFF